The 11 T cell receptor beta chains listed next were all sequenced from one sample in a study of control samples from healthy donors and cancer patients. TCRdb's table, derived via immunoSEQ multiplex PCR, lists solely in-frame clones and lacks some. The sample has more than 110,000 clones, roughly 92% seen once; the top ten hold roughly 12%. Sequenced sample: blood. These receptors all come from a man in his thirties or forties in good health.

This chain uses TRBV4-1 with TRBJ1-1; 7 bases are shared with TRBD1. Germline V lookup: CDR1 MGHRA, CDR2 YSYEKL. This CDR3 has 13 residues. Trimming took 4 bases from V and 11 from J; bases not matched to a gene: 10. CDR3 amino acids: CASSPTKTGLAFF. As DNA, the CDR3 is TGCGCCAGCAGCCCAACAAAGACAGGGTTGGCTTTCTTT.

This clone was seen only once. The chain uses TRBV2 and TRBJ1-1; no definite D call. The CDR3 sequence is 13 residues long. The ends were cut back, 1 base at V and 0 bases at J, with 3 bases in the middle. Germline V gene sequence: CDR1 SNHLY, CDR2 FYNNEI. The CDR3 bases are TGTGCCAGCAGTGAAGGCCTGAACACTGAAGCTTTCTTT. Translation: CASSEGLNTEAFF.

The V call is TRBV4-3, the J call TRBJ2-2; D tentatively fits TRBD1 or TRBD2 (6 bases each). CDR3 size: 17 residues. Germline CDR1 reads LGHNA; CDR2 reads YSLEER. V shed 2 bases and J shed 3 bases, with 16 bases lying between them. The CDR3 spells CASSQTTGRRDTGELFF. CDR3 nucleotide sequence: TGCGCCAGCAGCCAAACAACAGGGAGGCGCGACACCGGGGAGCTGTTTTTT.

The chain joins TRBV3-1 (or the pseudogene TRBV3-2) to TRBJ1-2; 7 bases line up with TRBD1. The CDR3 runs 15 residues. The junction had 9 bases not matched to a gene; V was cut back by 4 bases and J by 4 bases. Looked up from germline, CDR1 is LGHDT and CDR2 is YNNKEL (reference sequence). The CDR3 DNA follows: TGTGCCAGCAGCCGGGGGCAGGGGGGTATCTATGGCTACACCTTC. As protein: CASSRGQGGIYGYTF.

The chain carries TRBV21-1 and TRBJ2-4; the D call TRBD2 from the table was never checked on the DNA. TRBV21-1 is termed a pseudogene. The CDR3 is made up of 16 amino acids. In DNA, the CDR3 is TGTGCCAGCAGCTCCCCGGCCAGCGGGAGCGAAAACATTCAGTACTTC. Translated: CASSSPASGSENIQYF.

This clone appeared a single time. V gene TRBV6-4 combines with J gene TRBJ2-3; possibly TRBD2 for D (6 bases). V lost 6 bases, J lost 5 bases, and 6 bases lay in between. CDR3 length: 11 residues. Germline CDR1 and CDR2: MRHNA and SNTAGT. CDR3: CASREGDTQYF. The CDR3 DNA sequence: TGTGCCAGCAGGGAGGGAGATACGCAGTATTTT.

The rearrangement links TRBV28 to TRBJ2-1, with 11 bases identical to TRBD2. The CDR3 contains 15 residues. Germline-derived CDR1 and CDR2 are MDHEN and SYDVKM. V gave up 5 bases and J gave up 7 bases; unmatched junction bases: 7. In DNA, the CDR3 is TGTGCCAGCAGTCCGACTAGCGGGAAGTCGAATGAGCAGTTCTTC. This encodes CASSPTSGKSNEQFF.

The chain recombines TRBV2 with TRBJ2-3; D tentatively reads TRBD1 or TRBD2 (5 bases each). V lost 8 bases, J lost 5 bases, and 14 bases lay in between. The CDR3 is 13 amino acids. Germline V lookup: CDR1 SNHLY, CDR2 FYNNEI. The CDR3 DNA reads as TGTGCCAGCGGGGGAGAGGTCGTAGATACGCAGTATTTT. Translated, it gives CASGGEVVDTQYF. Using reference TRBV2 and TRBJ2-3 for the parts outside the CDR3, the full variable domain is EPEVTQTPSHQVTQMGQEVILRCVPISNHLYFYWYRQILGQKVEFLVSFYNNEISEKSEIFDDQFSVERPDGSNFTLKIRSTKLEDSAMYFCASGGEVVDTQYFGPGTRLTVL.

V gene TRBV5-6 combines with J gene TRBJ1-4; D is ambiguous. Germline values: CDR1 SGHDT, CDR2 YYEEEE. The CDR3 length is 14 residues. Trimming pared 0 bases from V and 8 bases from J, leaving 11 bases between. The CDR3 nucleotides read TGTGCCAGCAGCTTGGGGAGGGTTGGAGAAAAACTGTTTTTT. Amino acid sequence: CASSLGRVGEKLFF.

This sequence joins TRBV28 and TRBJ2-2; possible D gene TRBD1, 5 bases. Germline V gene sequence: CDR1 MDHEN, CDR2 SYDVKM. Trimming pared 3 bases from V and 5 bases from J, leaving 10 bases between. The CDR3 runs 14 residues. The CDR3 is CASSFIAGTGELFF. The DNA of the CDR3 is TGTGCCAGCAGTTTTATAGCAGGGACCGGGGAGCTGTTTTTT.

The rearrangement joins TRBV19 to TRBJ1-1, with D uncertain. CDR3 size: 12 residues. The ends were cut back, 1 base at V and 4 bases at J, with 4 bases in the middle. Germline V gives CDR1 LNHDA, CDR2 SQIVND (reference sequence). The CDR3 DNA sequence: TGTGCCAGTAGTATAGGTAGCACTGAAGCTTTCTTT. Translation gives CASSIGSTEAFF.